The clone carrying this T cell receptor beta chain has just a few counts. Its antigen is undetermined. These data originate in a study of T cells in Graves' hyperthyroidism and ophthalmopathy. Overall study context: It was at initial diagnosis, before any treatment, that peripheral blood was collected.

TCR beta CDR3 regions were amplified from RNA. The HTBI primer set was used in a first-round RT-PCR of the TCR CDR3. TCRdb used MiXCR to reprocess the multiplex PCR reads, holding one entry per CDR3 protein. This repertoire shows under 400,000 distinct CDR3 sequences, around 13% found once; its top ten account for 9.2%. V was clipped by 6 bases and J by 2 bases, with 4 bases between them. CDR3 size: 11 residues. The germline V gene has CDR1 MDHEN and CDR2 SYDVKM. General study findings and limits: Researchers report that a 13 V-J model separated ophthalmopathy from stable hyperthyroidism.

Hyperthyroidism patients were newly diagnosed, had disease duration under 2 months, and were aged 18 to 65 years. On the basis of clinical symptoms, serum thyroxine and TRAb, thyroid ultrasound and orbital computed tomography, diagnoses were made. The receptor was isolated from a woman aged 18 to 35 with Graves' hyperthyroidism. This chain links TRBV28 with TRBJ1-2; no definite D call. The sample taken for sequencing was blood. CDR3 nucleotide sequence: TGTGCCAGCAGGGCAAACTATGGCTACACCTTC. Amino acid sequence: CASRANYGYTF.